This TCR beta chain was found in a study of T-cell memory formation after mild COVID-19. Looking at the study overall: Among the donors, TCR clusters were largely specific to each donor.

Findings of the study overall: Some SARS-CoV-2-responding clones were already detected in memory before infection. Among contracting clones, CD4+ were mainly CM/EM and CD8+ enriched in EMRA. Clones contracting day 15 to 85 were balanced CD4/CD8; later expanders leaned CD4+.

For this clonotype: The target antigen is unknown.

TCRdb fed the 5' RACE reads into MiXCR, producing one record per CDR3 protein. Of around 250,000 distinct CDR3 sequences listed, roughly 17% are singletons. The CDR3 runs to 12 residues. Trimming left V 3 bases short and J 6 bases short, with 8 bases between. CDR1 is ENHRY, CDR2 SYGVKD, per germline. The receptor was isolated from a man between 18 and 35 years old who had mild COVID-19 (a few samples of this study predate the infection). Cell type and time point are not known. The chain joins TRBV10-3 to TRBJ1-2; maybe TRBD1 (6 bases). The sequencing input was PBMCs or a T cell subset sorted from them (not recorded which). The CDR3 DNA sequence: TGTGCCATCAGTGAAAGGGACAATGGCTACACCTTC. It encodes CAISERDNGYTF.